The rows below give T cell receptor beta chains drawn from one sample of a study of blood T cell repertoires in COVID-19. Clones were sequenced by immunoSEQ multiplex PCR, and TCRdb holds only the in-frame ones, with some missing. The table has over 85,000 clones, around 79% seen once. Material for sequencing was peripheral blood. Receptors originate from a human donor in a cohort sampled during active COVID-19. The CDR3 runs from the conserved cysteine through the conserved F or W. D genes are given only for firm matches. Not every row has a clone size; where given, it reads once, few, many or a size class.

clone size: .
D gene: TRBD1
J gene: TRBJ2-5
V gene: TRBV3-1/TRBV3-2
CDR3 protein: CASSQDPHRGRETQYF
CDR3 DNA: TGTGCCAGCAGCCAAGATCCCCACAGGGGGAGGGAGACCCAGTACTTC

clone size: .
D gene: TRBD1
J gene: TRBJ2-2
V gene: TRBV10-3
CDR3 protein: CAISDWTGVTGELFF
CDR3 DNA: TGTGCCATCAGTGACTGGACAGGGGTCACCGGGGAGCTGTTTTTT

clone size: .
D gene: .
J gene: TRBJ2-5
V gene: TRBV9
CDR3 protein: CASSVGGAETQYF
CDR3 DNA: TGTGCCAGCAGCGTGGGCGGGGCGGAGACCCAGTACTTC

clone size: .
D gene: TRBD2
J gene: TRBJ2-7
V gene: TRBV24-1
CDR3 protein: CATRGGSGRYEQYF
CDR3 DNA: TGTGCCACCAGGGGGGGTAGCGGGAGATACGAGCAGTACTTC

clone size: .
D gene: TRBD1
J gene: TRBJ2-7
V gene: TRBV14
CDR3 protein: CATSLQGTYEQYF
CDR3 DNA: TGTGCCACTTCCTTACAGGGGACCTACGAGCAGTACTTC

clone size: .
D gene: TRBD2
J gene: TRBJ2-5
V gene: TRBV3-1/TRBV3-2
CDR3 protein: CASSQGLAGYQETQYF
CDR3 DNA: TGTGCCAGCAGCCAAGGTTTAGCGGGCTACCAAGAGACCCAGTACTTC

clone size: .
D gene: .
J gene: TRBJ1-3
V gene: TRBV5-1
CDR3 protein: CASWDNSGNTIYF
CDR3 DNA: TGCGCCAGCTGGGACAACTCTGGAAACACCATATATTTT

clone size: .
D gene: .
J gene: TRBJ2-5
V gene: TRBV28
CDR3 protein: CASSPGSPERETQYF
CDR3 DNA: TGTGCCAGCAGTCCCGGGTCCCCGGAGAGGGAGACCCAGTACTTC

clone size: .
D gene: TRBD2
J gene: TRBJ2-5
V gene: TRBV9
CDR3 protein: CASSHGAGGLQETQYF
CDR3 DNA: TGTGCCAGCAGCCATGGAGCGGGAGGCCTCCAAGAGACCCAGTACTTC

clone size: .
D gene: .
J gene: TRBJ2-5
V gene: TRBV5-6
CDR3 protein: CATYLLGGNQETQYF
CDR3 DNA: TGTGCGACCTACCTGCTTGGGGGCAACCAAGAGACCCAGTACTTC

clone size: .
D gene: TRBD1
J gene: TRBJ1-2
V gene: TRBV11-2
CDR3 protein: CASSSTGEVGYTF
CDR3 DNA: TGTGCCAGCAGCTCGACAGGGGAGGTGGGCTACACCTTC

clone size: .
D gene: .
J gene: TRBJ2-3
V gene: TRBV5-1
CDR3 protein: CASSSLGSSTDTQYF
CDR3 DNA: TGCGCCAGCAGCTCGCTCGGGTCTAGCACAGATACGCAGTATTTT

clone size: .
D gene: .
J gene: TRBJ2-1
V gene: TRBV7-3
CDR3 protein: CASSSGLDGNEQFF
CDR3 DNA: TGTGCCAGCAGCTCAGGGCTTGACGGTAATGAGCAGTTCTTC

clone size: .
D gene: .
J gene: TRBJ1-4
V gene: TRBV19
CDR3 protein: CASSISVLGEKLFF
CDR3 DNA: TGTGCCAGTAGTATAAGCGTCTTGGGTGAAAAACTGTTTTTT

clone size: .
D gene: TRBD1
J gene: TRBJ1-6
V gene: TRBV5-1
CDR3 protein: CASSSGQGAVSPLHF
CDR3 DNA: TGCGCCAGCAGCTCGGGACAGGGGGCTGTTTCACCCCTCCACTTT

clone size: .
D gene: TRBD1
J gene: TRBJ2-4
V gene: TRBV11-2
CDR3 protein: CASSYHLPRGNIQYF
CDR3 DNA: TGTGCCAGCAGCTACCACTTACCCAGGGGGAACATTCAGTACTTC

clone size: .
D gene: .
J gene: TRBJ2-2
V gene: TRBV5-1
CDR3 protein: CASSWTASNTGELFF
CDR3 DNA: TGCGCCAGCAGCTGGACAGCCTCGAACACCGGGGAGCTGTTTTTT

clone size: once
D gene: .
J gene: TRBJ1-1
V gene: TRBV7-2
CDR3 protein: CASSFTSGTEAFF
CDR3 DNA: TGTGCCAGCAGCTTCACTAGTGGGACTGAAGCTTTCTTT

clone size: .
D gene: .
J gene: TRBJ2-5
V gene: TRBV28
CDR3 protein: CASSLLPVADGTETQYF
CDR3 DNA: TGTGCCAGCAGCCTTTTACCCGTAGCGGACGGGACTGAGACCCAGTACTTC

clone size: .
D gene: TRBD2
J gene: TRBJ2-7
V gene: TRBV7-2
CDR3 protein: CASSLRLAGEREQYF
CDR3 DNA: TGTGCCAGCAGCTTGAGGCTAGCGGGAGAGCGCGAGCAGTACTTC

clone size: .
D gene: .
J gene: TRBJ2-5
V gene: TRBV5-1
CDR3 protein: CASSLGGTETQYF
CDR3 DNA: TGCGCCAGCAGCTTAGGCGGGACTGAGACCCAGTACTTC

clone size: .
D gene: .
J gene: TRBJ1-1
V gene: TRBV6-4
CDR3 protein: CASSPRGAVKNTEAFF
CDR3 DNA: TGTGCCAGCAGCCCCCGGGGGGCAGTTAAGAACACTGAAGCTTTCTTT

clone size: .
D gene: .
J gene: TRBJ1-6
V gene: TRBV4-3
CDR3 protein: CASSLESSYNSPLHF
CDR3 DNA: TGCGCCAGCAGCCTAGAGAGCTCCTATAATTCACCCCTCCACTTT

clone size: .
D gene: .
J gene: TRBJ1-1
V gene: TRBV10-1
CDR3 protein: CASSEAGPNTEAFF
CDR3 DNA: TGCGCCAGCAGTGAGGCAGGGCCGAACACTGAAGCTTTCTTT

clone size: .
D gene: .
J gene: TRBJ2-3
V gene: TRBV6-5
CDR3 protein: CASSYSGLDITDTQYF
CDR3 DNA: TGTGCCAGCAGTTACTCGGGACTTGATATCACAGATACGCAGTATTTT

clone size: .
D gene: .
J gene: TRBJ1-3
V gene: TRBV5-1
CDR3 protein: CASSLIQGAGNTIYF
CDR3 DNA: TGCGCCAGCAGCTTGATTCAGGGCGCGGGAAACACCATATATTTT

clone size: .
D gene: .
J gene: TRBJ1-2
V gene: TRBV28
CDR3 protein: CASSFFSGGRTQHQDYGYTF
CDR3 DNA: TGTGCCAGCAGTTTTTTCTCGGGGGGGCGAACCCAACACCAAGACTATGGCTACACCTTC

clone size: .
D gene: .
J gene: TRBJ2-3
V gene: TRBV19
CDR3 protein: CASSPGATDTQYF
CDR3 DNA: TGTGCCAGTAGCCCAGGGGCCACAGATACGCAGTATTTT

clone size: .
D gene: .
J gene: TRBJ2-1
V gene: TRBV9
CDR3 protein: CASSVLTGVDEQFF
CDR3 DNA: TGTGCCAGCAGCGTCCTTACAGGAGTGGATGAGCAGTTCTTC

clone size: .
D gene: .
J gene: TRBJ1-5
V gene: TRBV12-3/TRBV12-4
CDR3 protein: CASRRDNQPQHF
CDR3 DNA: TGTGCCAGCAGGCGGGATAATCAGCCCCAGCATTTT

clone size: .
D gene: .
J gene: TRBJ2-3
V gene: TRBV7-2
CDR3 protein: CASSLAGRLINTQYF
CDR3 DNA: TGTGCCAGCAGCTTAGCAGGGAGGTTAATTAATACGCAGTATTTT

clone size: .
D gene: TRBD2
J gene: TRBJ2-3
V gene: TRBV9
CDR3 protein: CASSSTDGLAGDTQYF
CDR3 DNA: TGTGCCAGCAGCTCTACCGACGGACTAGCGGGAGATACGCAGTATTTT

clone size: .
D gene: TRBD1
J gene: TRBJ1-2
V gene: TRBV5-1
CDR3 protein: CASSSDRGEGYTF
CDR3 DNA: TGCGCCAGCAGCTCAGACAGGGGCGAGGGCTACACCTTC

clone size: .
D gene: TRBD1
J gene: TRBJ1-2
V gene: TRBV12-3/TRBV12-4
CDR3 protein: CASRTDRDYGYTF
CDR3 DNA: TGTGCCAGCAGAACGGACAGGGACTATGGCTACACCTTC

clone size: .
D gene: TRBD1
J gene: TRBJ1-2
V gene: TRBV4-1
CDR3 protein: CASSQITGGSGYTF
CDR3 DNA: TGCGCCAGCAGCCAAATTACAGGGGGCTCTGGCTACACCTTC

clone size: few
D gene: TRBD1
J gene: TRBJ1-6
V gene: TRBV9
CDR3 protein: CASSRTGIESPLHF
CDR3 DNA: TGTGCCAGCAGCCGGACAGGGATAGAATCACCCCTCCACTTT